The sequence of this T cell receptor beta chain was determined in a study of T cell changes during pregnancy in multiple sclerosis. V lost 5 bases and J 2 bases, leaving 13 bases between the germline ends. CDR3 length: 14 amino acids. CDR1 and CDR2 (germline): MDHEN, SYDVKM. This clone was recorded once. Libraries were prepared by immunoSEQ multiplex PCR; TCRdb keeps only in-frame clonotypes and omits some of them. Of about 100,000 clones in the sample, about nine tenths were seen once. The rearrangement joins TRBV28 to TRBJ2-7, with D possibly being TRBD1 (5 bases). The source of this sequence is a female donor with multiple sclerosis, enrolled in a pregnancy study. The sequencing here drew on peripheral blood, taken after pregnancy. CDR3 residues: CASSVIGAAYEQYF. Here the CDR3 DNA reads TGTGCCAGCAGTGTTATAGGGGCTGCCTACGAGCAGTACTTC.